This TCR beta chain was identified in a study of shared clonotypes between healthy human individuals. For this clone: What it recognizes is unknown.

The CDR3 sequence is 16 residues long. V dropped 2 bases and J dropped 4; count of bases not matched to a gene: 7. Germline loops: CDR1 LGHNA, CDR2 YNFKEQ. For each subset, genomic DNA was distributed in equal portions over several immunoSEQ plates. Sequencing used immunoSEQ multiplex PCR; TCRdb keeps in-frame clones, though not all of them. The profile covers nearly 1,000,000 clones, with 70% to 85% appearing a single time and about 1.5% taken by the ten largest. Study observations and caveats: The four-donor shared clonotypes exceeded non-shared clonotypes in generation probability, with non-shared ones scoring lower.

The sample taken for sequencing was memory CD4+ T cells sorted from blood. The subset denotes: CD45RA-negative fraction. This sequence joins TRBV4-2 and TRBJ2-7; 11 positions match TRBD2. The source of this sequence is a man younger than 35 in good health. CDR3: CASSQSSSGGLYEQYF. CDR3 bases: TGTGCCAGCAGCCAATCATCTAGCGGGGGGTTATACGAGCAGTACTTC.